Below, 15 T cell receptor beta chains from the same sample are listed, as sequenced in a study of cytomegalovirus exposure and HLA in healthy donors (dated by TCRdb to 2017 to 2019). Library preparation used the immunoSEQ multiplex PCR assay. For the multiplex PCR, a mixture combining 60 forward primers for TCR Vbeta segments and 13 reverse primers for TCR Jbeta segments was used. Here the immuneACCESS table is served through TCRdb, limited to in-frame sequences with V and J called. Missing clones are a known gap in these copies; in checked studies unresolved V genes cover under half, and the rest lacks a known reason. A total of around 60,000 clones appear in this sample, 75% to 85% of them only once. The ten top clones hold roughly 50% of the sample. Sequencing was carried out using PBMCs. All receptors come from a man aged 50 to 60 in good health and CMV-seropositive.

The count of this clone is one. The J gene is TRBJ2-5, the V gene TRBV9; 10 bases match TRBD2. CDR3 length: 17 residues. Per germline, CDR1 SGDLS and CDR2 YYNGEE. V was clipped by 4 bases and J by 3 bases; unmatched bases: 12. In DNA form, the CDR3 reads TGTGCCAGCAGCTCAAGGACTAGCGGATCGAATAAAGAGACCCAGTACTTC. Amino acid sequence: CASSSRTSGSNKETQYF. Full variable domain (rest looked up from reference TRBV9 and TRBJ2-5): DSGVTQTPKHLITATGQRVTLRCSPRSGDLSVYWYQQSLDQGLQFLIQYYNGEERAKGNILERFSAQQFPDLHSELNLSSLELGDSALYFCASSSRTSGSNKETQYFGPGTRLLVL.

Details on this clone: A far larger clone is only one base removed, so a read error is likely. V usage is TRBV7-2 and J usage is TRBJ2-7, with a weak D call TRBD1 (5 bases). V shed 1 base and J shed 6 bases, with 7 bases lying between them. CDR1 and CDR2 (germline): SGHTA, FQGNSA. The CDR3 is 12 amino acids. In nucleotides, the CDR3 is TGTGCCAGCAGCTTAGTAGGGGTCGAGCAGTACTTC. It encodes CASSLVGVEQYF.

The gene calls are TRBV28 and TRBJ2-6; weak D call: TRBD1 (5 bases). The germline V and J ends were trimmed by 5 bases and 3 bases, with 11 bases remaining between them. The CDR3 consists of 15 residues. Per germline, CDR1 MDHEN and CDR2 SYDVKM. In nucleotides, the CDR3 is TGTGCCAGCAGTCTTCAGGGTTATGGGGCCAACGTCCTGACTTTC. Amino acid sequence: CASSLQGYGANVLTF.

The gene calls are TRBV19 and TRBJ1-3; D is ambiguous. Per germline, CDR1 LNHDA and CDR2 SQIVND (reference sequence). The CDR3 covers 10 residues. V lost 8 bases, J lost 4 bases, and 3 bases lay in between. The CDR3 reads CASAGNTIYF. The DNA of the CDR3 is TGTGCCAGTGCGGGAAACACCATATATTTT. Based on the CDR3 plus reference TRBV19 and TRBJ1-3, the full variable domain is DGGITQSPKYLFRKEGQNVTLSCEQNLNHDAMYWYRQDPGQGLRLIYYSQIVNDFQKGDIAEGYSVSREKKESFPLTVTSAQKNPTAFYLCASAGNTIYFGEGSWLTVV.

The CDR3 region has the DNA TGTGCCAGCAGCCCTGGACCACATCGGGGGGGAGGCTACACCTTC. Its translation: CASSPGPHRGGGYTF. The chain carries TRBV7-3 and TRBJ1-2, with D perhaps matching TRBD1 (5 bases). V lost 5 bases, J lost 8 bases, and 21 bases lay in between. CDR1 and CDR2 (germline): SGHTA, FQGTGA. The CDR3 covers 15 residues. The whole variable domain, remainder taken from reference TRBV7-3 and TRBJ1-2, is GAGVSQTPSNKVTEKGKYVELRCDPISGHTALYWYRQSLGQGPEFLIYFQGTGAADDSGLPNDRFFAVRPEGSVSTLKIQRTERGDSAVYLCASSPGPHRGGGYTFGSGTRLTVV.

This chain joins TRBV19 and TRBJ2-3; perhaps TRBD2 as D (6 bases). Between the trimmed V and J ends, which lost 4 bases and 3 bases, there was a span of 11 bases. The CDR3 totals 14 residues. Germline-derived CDR1 and CDR2 are LNHDA and SQIVND (reference sequence). CDR3 sequence reads: CASSRGERTDTQYF. As DNA, the CDR3 is TGTGCCAGTAGTAGGGGGGAACGGACAGATACGCAGTATTTT. Looking up the rest from reference TRBV19 and TRBJ2-3 gives the full variable domain: DGGITQSPKYLFRKEGQNVTLSCEQNLNHDAMYWYRQDPGQGLRLIYYSQIVNDFQKGDIAEGYSVSREKKESFPLTVTSAQKNPTAFYLCASSRGERTDTQYFGPGTRLTVL.

This chain connects TRBV9 to TRBJ2-1; 11 nucleotides match TRBD1. The CDR3 loop spans 16 amino acids. Germline trimming cut 4 bases from V and 4 bases from J; bases unmatched to any gene: 7. Germline V lookup: CDR1 SGDLS, CDR2 YYNGEE. The CDR3 DNA sequence: TGTGCCAGCAGCCGGGACAGGGGGAATGAGTACAATGAGCAGTTCTTC. Translating it yields CASSRDRGNEYNEQFF. Together with reference TRBV9 and TRBJ2-1, the CDR3 gives the full variable domain: DSGVTQTPKHLITATGQRVTLRCSPRSGDLSVYWYQQSLDQGLQFLIQYYNGEERAKGNILERFSAQQFPDLHSELNLSSLELGDSALYFCASSRDRGNEYNEQFFGPGTRLTVL.

J is TRBJ2-3 and V is TRBV11-2, with TRBD2 matching over 10 bases. Germline lookup yields CDR1 SGHAT and CDR2 FQNNGV. Trimming cost V 5 bases and J 3 bases; bases outside gene matches: 8. The CDR3 contains 16 residues. CDR3 sequence: CASSAGLALGTDTQYF. In DNA, the CDR3 is TGTGCCAGCAGCGCGGGACTAGCGCTGGGGACAGATACGCAGTATTTT.

The gene calls are TRBV18 and TRBJ2-5; D may be TRBD1 (6 bases). The CDR3 sequence is 13 residues long. The V gene lost 6 bases and the J gene lost 4 bases, with 12 bases spanning the gap. CDR1 and CDR2 (germline): KGHSH, LQKENI. CDR3 bases: TGTGCCAGCTCCGTCAGGGGTGGAGAGACCCAGTACTTC. Translating gives CASSVRGGETQYF.

CDR3 nucleotides: TGTGCCAGCAGCGGTGAGGTCGACAGGGGGTTCGACTATGGCTACACCTTC. Translating gives CASSGEVDRGFDYGYTF. The chain combines TRBV5-6 with TRBJ1-2; 9 bases line up with TRBD1. Germline CDR1 SGHDT, CDR2 YYEEEE. The CDR3 loop spans 17 amino acids. With 4 bases clipped from V and 3 bases from J, the junction kept 13 bases outside the gene matches.

This clone was seen a single time. At one boundary the junction diverges from the germline segment, which might be a read error. J is TRBJ1-1 and V is TRBV9; D is undetermined. This CDR3 contains 13 residues. Germline CDR1 and CDR2: SGDLS and YYNGEE. Here the CDR3 reads CASSVARNTAAFF. Here the CDR3 DNA reads TGTGCCAGCAGCGTCGCCAGGAACACTGCAGCTTTCTTT.

In regard to this clone: Other DNA sequences in the sample encode the same CDR3. This chain uses TRBV6-5 with TRBJ2-2; D not certain. The V gene's germline CDR1 is MNHEY and CDR2 SVGAGI. The CDR3 consists of 14 residues. V dropped 6 bases and J dropped 5 bases, with 13 bases sitting between them. The CDR3 coding sequence is TGTGCCAGCAGACCCCAGCGCATGACCGGGGAGCTGTTTTTT. Protein: CASRPQRMTGELFF.

This clone was detected once. This chain uses TRBV4-2 with TRBJ1-2, with a possible D match to TRBD1 (5 bases). CDR1 and CDR2 (germline): LGHNA, YNFKEQ. The CDR3 consists of 17 residues. Deletions cut 0 bases from V and 4 bases from J, with 18 bases between. The CDR3 region has the DNA TGTGCCAGCAGCCAAGAGGTCCCCGCAGGGCTGGGCTATGGCTACACCTTC. As protein: CASSQEVPAGLGYGYTF.

The rearrangement joins TRBV7-9 to TRBJ2-7; TRBD1 agrees at 8 bases. The germline gives CDR1 SEHNR, CDR2 FQNEAQ (reference sequence). CDR3 length: 15 residues. Unmatched junction bases numbered 14, after V lost 6 bases and J lost 7 bases. The CDR3 DNA follows: TGTGCCAGCAGTCCCGCATGGCAGGGGGCGCGAGAGCAGTACTTC. Its protein is CASSPAWQGAREQYF.

The J gene is TRBJ2-7, the V gene TRBV5-1; possible D gene TRBD1, 5 bases. The CDR3 is made up of 13 amino acids. Trimming took off 1 base at V and 4 bases at J, with 9 bases between the two ends. Germline V gene data show CDR1 as SGHRS and CDR2 as YFSETQ. The chain's CDR3 is CASSLFRAYEQYF. The CDR3 nucleotides are TGCGCCAGCAGCTTGTTCAGGGCTTACGAGCAGTACTTC.